Listed below are T cell receptor beta chains from one sample, sequenced in a study of shared clonotypes between healthy human individuals. Data came from immunoSEQ multiplex PCR; TCRdb stores just in-frame clones and leaves some out. The sample consists of 2,500,000 or so clones, under 95% of them appearing once. Sequences were obtained from naive CD4+ T cells from PBMCs. These receptors were collected from a man younger than 35 in good health. Some clones in this sample may be carry-over from other donors' samples. The CDR3 runs from the conserved cysteine through the conserved F or W. A D gene is named only where the DNA matches it firmly. Clone size is stated in some rows and not others, as once, few, many or a class when expanded.

TRBV28	TRBJ1-3	-	-	TGTGCCAGCAGGCTGGAGGATGGCTCTGGAAACACCATATATTTT	CASRLEDGSGNTIYF
TRBV18	TRBJ1-4	-	-	TGTGCCAGCTCACCACCTTCCCAGCCGCGGGAAAAACTGTTTTTT	CASSPPSQPREKLFF
TRBV9	TRBJ1-6	once	-	TGTGCCAGCAGCGTAGCGGAGGTAGTAAATTCACCCCTCCACTTT	CASSVAEVVNSPLHF
TRBV5-1	TRBJ2-2	-	-	TGCGCCAGCAGCTTGGGGGGCTTGAACACCGGGGAGCTGTTTTTT	CASSLGGLNTGELFF
TRBV5-1	TRBJ1-1	once	-	TGCGCCAGCAGGCAGGGGATAGGTGGCAGAATGAACACTGAAGCTTTCTTT	CASRQGIGGRMNTEAFF
TRBV19	TRBJ2-7	-	TRBD1	TGTGCCAGTAGTATTCGATTGGTGGAAGGACAGGGGGCTTACGAGCAGTACTTC	CASSIRLVEGQGAYEQYF
TRBV29-1	TRBJ1-3	-	-	TGCAGCGTTTTAGGGGGTTTGGGAGGAAACACCATATATTTT	CSVLGGLGGNTIYF
TRBV9	TRBJ2-7	-	-	TGTGCCAGCAGCGTAGAAGACAAATTGGACGAGCAGTACTTC	CASSVEDKLDEQYF
TRBV16	TRBJ2-7	-	TRBD2	TGTGCCAGCAGCCCTCTAGCGGGAGTGACCGAGCAGTACTTC	CASSPLAGVTEQYF
TRBV9	TRBJ2-7	-	-	TGTGCCAGCAGCGTAGCAGGGGTTCCAACCTACGAGCAGTACTTC	CASSVAGVPTYEQYF
TRBV28	TRBJ2-7	-	TRBD2	TGTGCCAGCAGCCCCTCCGCGGGGGTGGCCGAGCAGTACTTC	CASSPSAGVAEQYF
TRBV4-2	TRBJ2-7	-	-	TGTGCCAGCAGCCAAGCGACAGCACTCTCCTACGAGCAGTACTTC	CASSQATALSYEQYF
TRBV7-3	TRBJ2-1	-	TRBD2	TGTGCCAGCAGCTCGGCTAGCGGGGGGCAGGGTGAGCAGTTCTTC	CASSSASGGQGEQFF
TRBV18	TRBJ1-6	-	-	TGTGCCAGCTCACCAGGGCTTGTGGAAAATTCACCCCTCCACTTT	CASSPGLVENSPLHF
TRBV25-1	TRBJ1-4	-	-	TGTGATCGGGAGAGTCCCCGCGAAACTAATGAAAAACTGTTTTTT	CDRESPRETNEKLFF
TRBV30	TRBJ2-5	-	-	TGTGCCTGGAGTGTACATTCCGAAGGGACCCAGTACTTC	CAWSVHSEGTQYF
TRBV6-5	TRBJ2-5	once	-	TGTGCCAGCAGTTATTCCAGGGAGGAGACCCAGTACTTC	CASSYSREETQYF